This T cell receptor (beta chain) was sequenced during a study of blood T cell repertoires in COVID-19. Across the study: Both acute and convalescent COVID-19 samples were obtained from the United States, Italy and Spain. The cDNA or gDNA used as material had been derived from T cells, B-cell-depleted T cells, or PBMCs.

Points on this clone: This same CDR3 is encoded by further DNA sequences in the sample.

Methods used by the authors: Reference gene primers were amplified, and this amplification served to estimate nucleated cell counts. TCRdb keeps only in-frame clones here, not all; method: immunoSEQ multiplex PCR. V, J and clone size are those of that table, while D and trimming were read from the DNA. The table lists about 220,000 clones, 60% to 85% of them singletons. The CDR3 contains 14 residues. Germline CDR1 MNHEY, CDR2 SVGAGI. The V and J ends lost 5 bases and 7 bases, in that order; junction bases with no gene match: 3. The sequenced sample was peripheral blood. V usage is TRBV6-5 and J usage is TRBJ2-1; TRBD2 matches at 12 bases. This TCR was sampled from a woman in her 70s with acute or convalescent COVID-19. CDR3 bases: TGTGCCAGCAGTAGACTAGCGGGGGCAAATGAGCAGTTCTTC. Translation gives CASSRLAGANEQFF.